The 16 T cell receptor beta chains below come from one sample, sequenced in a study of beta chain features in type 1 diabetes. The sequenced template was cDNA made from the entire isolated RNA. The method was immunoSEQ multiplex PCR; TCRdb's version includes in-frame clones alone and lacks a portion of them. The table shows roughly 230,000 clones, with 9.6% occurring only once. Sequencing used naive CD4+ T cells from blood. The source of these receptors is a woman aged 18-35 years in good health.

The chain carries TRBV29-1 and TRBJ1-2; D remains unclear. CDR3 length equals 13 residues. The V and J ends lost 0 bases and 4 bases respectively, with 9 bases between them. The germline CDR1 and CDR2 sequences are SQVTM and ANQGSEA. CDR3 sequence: CSVEEGGIYGYTF. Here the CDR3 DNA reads TGCAGCGTTGAAGAAGGAGGGATCTATGGCTACACCTTC.

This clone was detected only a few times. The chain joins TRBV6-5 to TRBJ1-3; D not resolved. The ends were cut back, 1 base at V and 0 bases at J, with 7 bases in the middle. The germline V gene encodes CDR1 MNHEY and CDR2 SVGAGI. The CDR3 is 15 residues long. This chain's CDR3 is CASSYYRGSGNTIYF. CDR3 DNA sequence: TGTGCCAGCAGTTACTATCGGGGCTCTGGAAACACCATATATTTT.

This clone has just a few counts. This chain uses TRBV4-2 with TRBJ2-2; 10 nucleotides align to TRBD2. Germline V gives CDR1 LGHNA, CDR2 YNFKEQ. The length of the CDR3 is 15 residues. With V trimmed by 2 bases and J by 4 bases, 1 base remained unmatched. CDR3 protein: CASSQLAGVTGELFF. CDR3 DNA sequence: TGTGCCAGCAGCCAACTAGCGGGAGTCACCGGGGAGCTGTTTTTT.

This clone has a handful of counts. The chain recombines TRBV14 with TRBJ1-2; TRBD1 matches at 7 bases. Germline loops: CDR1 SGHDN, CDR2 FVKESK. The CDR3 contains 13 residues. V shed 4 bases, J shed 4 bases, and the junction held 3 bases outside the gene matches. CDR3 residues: CASSLGTVYGYTF. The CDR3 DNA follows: TGTGCCAGCAGCCTCGGGACAGTCTATGGCTACACCTTC.

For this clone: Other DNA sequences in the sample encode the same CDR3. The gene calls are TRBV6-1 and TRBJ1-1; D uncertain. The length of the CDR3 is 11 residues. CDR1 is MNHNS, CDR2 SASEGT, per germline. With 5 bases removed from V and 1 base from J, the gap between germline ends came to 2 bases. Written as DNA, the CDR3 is TGTGCCAGCAGTCGGAACACTGAAGCTTTCTTT. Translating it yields CASSRNTEAFF.

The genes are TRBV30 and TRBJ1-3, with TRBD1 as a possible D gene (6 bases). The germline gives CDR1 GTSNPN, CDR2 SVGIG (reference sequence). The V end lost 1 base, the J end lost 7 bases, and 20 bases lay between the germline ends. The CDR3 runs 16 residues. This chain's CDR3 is CAWSGGGTLGANTIYF. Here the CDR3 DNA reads TGTGCCTGGAGTGGCGGGGGGACACTAGGGGCCAACACCATATATTTT.

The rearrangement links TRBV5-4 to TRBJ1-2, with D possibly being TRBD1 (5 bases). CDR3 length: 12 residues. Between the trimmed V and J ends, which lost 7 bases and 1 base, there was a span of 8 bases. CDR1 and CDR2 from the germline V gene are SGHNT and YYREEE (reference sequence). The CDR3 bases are TGTGCCAGCTGCAGGGATAACTATGGCTACACCTTC. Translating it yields CASCRDNYGYTF.

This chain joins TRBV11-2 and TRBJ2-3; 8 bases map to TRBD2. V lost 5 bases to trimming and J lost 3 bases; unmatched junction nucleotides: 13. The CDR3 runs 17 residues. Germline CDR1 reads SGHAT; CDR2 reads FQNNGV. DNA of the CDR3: TGTGCCAGCAGCCGTCTCGGCAGCGGGAGTTTGACAGATACGCAGTATTTT. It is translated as CASSRLGSGSLTDTQYF.

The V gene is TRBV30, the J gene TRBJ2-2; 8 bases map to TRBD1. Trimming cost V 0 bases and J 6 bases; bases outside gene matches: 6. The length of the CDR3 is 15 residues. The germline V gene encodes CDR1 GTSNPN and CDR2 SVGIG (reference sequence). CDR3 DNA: TGTGCCTGGAGTGTACGGGACAGGAGCTCCGGGGAGCTGTTTTTT. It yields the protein CAWSVRDRSSGELFF. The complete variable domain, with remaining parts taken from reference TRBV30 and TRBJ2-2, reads SQTIHQWPATLVQPVGSPLSLECTVEGTSNPNLYWYRQAAGRGLQLLFYSVGIGQISSEVPQNLSASRPQDRQFILSSKKLLLSDSGFYLCAWSVRDRSSGELFFGEGSRLTVL.

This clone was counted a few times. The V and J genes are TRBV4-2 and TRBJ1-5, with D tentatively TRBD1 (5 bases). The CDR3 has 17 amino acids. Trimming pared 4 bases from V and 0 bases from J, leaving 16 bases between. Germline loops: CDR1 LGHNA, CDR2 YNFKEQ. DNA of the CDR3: TGTGCCAGCAGCCCGTTTCTCGGGGGGAATAGCAATCAGCCCCAGCATTTT. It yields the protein CASSPFLGGNSNQPQHF.

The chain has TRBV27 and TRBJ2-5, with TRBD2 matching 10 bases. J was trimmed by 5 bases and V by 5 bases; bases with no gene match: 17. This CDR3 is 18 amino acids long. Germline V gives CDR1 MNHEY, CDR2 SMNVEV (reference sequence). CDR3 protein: CASSKVGLAGATGETQYF. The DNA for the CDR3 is TGTGCCAGCAGTAAAGTCGGCCTAGCGGGAGCCACGGGGGAGACCCAGTACTTC.

The CDR3: CASSSALAGGPSEQYF. The DNA of the CDR3 is TGTGCCAGCAGTTCCGCCTTAGCGGGAGGGCCTAGCGAGCAGTACTTC. This chain joins TRBV6-6 and TRBJ2-7; 11 nucleotides align to TRBD2. From germline, CDR1 is MNHNY and CDR2 SVGAGI (reference sequence). The CDR3 consists of 16 residues. Trimming cost V 4 bases and J 6 bases; bases outside gene matches: 11.

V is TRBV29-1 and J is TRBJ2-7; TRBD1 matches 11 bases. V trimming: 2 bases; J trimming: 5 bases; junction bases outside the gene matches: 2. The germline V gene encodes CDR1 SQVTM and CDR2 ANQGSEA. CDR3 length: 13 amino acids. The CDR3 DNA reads TGCAGCGTTGAACGGACAGGGGGCAACGAGCAGTACTTC. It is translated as CSVERTGGNEQYF.

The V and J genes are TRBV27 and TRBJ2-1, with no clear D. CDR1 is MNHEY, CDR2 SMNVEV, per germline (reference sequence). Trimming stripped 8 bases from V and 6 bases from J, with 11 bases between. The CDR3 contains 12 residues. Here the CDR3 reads CASQGELNEQFF. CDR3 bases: TGTGCCAGCCAAGGAGAACTCAATGAGCAGTTCTTC.

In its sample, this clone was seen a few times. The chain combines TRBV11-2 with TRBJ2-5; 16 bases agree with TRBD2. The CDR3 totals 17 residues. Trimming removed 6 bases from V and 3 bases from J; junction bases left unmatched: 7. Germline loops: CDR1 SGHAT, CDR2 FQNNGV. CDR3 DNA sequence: TGTGCCAGCAGTTCAGGGACTAGCGGGAGGGCCGAAGAGACCCAGTACTTC. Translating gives CASSSGTSGRAEETQYF.

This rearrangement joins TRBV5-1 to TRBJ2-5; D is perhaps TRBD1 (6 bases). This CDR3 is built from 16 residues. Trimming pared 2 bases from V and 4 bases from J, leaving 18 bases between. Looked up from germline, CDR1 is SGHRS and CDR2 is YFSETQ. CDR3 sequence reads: CASSLIWDTKVETQYF. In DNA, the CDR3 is TGCGCCAGCAGCTTAATTTGGGACACGAAAGTAGAGACCCAGTACTTC.